The count of the clone carrying this T cell receptor beta chain is one. The antigen is not known. The protocol was immunoSEQ multiplex PCR, while the TCRdb copy is restricted to in-frame clones and leaves out a portion. The profile shows some 160,000 clones, approximately 90% of them singletons. This entry belongs to a study of T cell responses to AZD1222 COVID-19 vaccine. The germline V gene encodes CDR1 SGHTA and CDR2 FQGNSA. This CDR3 region has 14 residues. V was cut by 5 bases and J by 7 bases, with 16 bases left in between. Overall study findings and caveats: White British ancestry dominated among donors, who included more females, and clonal diversity was possibly underestimated. Distributed over spike, vaccine-associated CD4 TCRs predominated at 160-218 and 743-854.

V is TRBV7-2 and J is TRBJ2-3; no clear D. This clonotype was sampled from an adult in good health. This specimen was peripheral blood, taken on day 0 of AZD1222 vaccination. CDR3 residues: CASSPVATAYTQYF. The CDR3 nucleotides read TGTGCCAGCAGCCCGGTAGCAACCGCTTATACGCAGTATTTT.